One sample yielded the 28 T cell receptor beta chains listed below, sequenced in a study of blood T cell repertoires in COVID-19. Sequencing was performed with immunoSEQ multiplex PCR; in TCRdb, only in-frame clones are kept and a portion is missing. The sample yields about 99,000 clones, 84% seen once. The material sequenced was peripheral blood. The receptor set was obtained from a man in his 70s with active or convalescent COVID-19.

The chain joins TRBV5-1 to TRBJ2-3; 10 positions agree with TRBD2. Germline loops: CDR1 SGHRS, CDR2 YFSETQ. The V gene end was trimmed by 1 base and the J gene end by 2 bases; junction bases not matched to a gene: 4. This CDR3 is 16 amino acids long. As DNA, the CDR3 is TGCGCCAGCAGCTTGTGGCTAGCGGGGGACACAGATACGCAGTATTTT. Translated: CASSLWLAGDTDTQYF.

The chain has TRBV9 and TRBJ2-5; the match to TRBD2 covers 12 bases. The CDR3 is 15 amino acids. Trimming at V came to 4 bases and at J to 5 bases, leaving 6 bases not matched to a gene. Germline values: CDR1 SGDLS, CDR2 YYNGEE. The CDR3 here is CASSSLAGGLETQYF. CDR3 in DNA: TGTGCCAGCAGCAGTCTAGCGGGGGGGCTGGAGACCCAGTACTTC.

V is TRBV7-9 and J is TRBJ1-2, with D unclear. Trimming cost V 5 bases and J 5 bases, with 9 bases left between them. Germline assignment: CDR1 SEHNR and CDR2 FQNEAQ (reference sequence). This CDR3 comprises 12 residues. The CDR3 DNA follows: TGTGCCAGCAGCCGGGAATGGTATGGCTACACCTTC. It translates to CASSREWYGYTF. The entire variable domain, with the rest obtained from reference TRBV7-9 and TRBJ1-2, is as follows: DTGVSQNPRHKITKRGQNVTFRCDPISEHNRLYWYRQTLGQGPEFLTYFQNEAQLEKSRLLSDRFSAERPKGSFSTLEIQRTEQGDSAMYLCASSREWYGYTFGSGTRLTVV.

The CDR3 DNA reads as TGTGCCAGCAGCTTGGAGGGACAGAGCTCCTACGAGCAGTACTTC. Translated: CASSLEGQSSYEQYF. This chain uses TRBV11-2 with TRBJ2-7; D might be TRBD1 (7 bases). The V gene's germline CDR1 is SGHAT and CDR2 FQNNGV. CDR3 length equals 15 residues. Trimming cost V 3 bases and J 0 bases, with 12 bases left between them. Variable domain in full (rest from reference TRBV11-2 and TRBJ2-7): EAGVAQSPRYKIIEKRQSVAFWCNPISGHATLYWYQQILGQGPKLLIQFQNNGVVDDSQLPKDRFSAERLKGVDSTLKIQPAKLEDSAVYLCASSLEGQSSYEQYFGPGTRLTVT.

The chain employs TRBV7-2 and TRBJ2-1; 7 nucleotides agree with TRBD1. The CDR3 is 12 amino acids. From germline, CDR1 is SGHTA and CDR2 FQGNSA. The junction had 5 bases not matched to a gene; V was cut back by 1 base and J by 14 bases. The CDR3 region has the DNA TGTGCCAGCAGCTTAGGGACAGGAGTCAAGTTCTTC. Translating gives CASSLGTGVKFF.

This clone occurred once. V and J are TRBV2 and TRBJ1-1, with a weak D call TRBD1 (5 bases). Germline values: CDR1 SNHLY, CDR2 FYNNEI. This CDR3 comprises 13 residues. Trimming removed 7 bases at V and 1 base at J, with 10 bases between. CDR3 region: CASTGLANTEAFF. In DNA form, the CDR3 reads TGTGCCAGCACAGGGCTCGCGAACACTGAAGCTTTCTTT.

The chain couples TRBV7-3 to TRBJ2-2, with D perhaps TRBD2 (5 bases). CDR3 length: 14 amino acids. Germline V CDR1 and CDR2: SGHTA, FQGTGA. V lost 3 bases and J 5 bases, leaving 10 bases between the germline ends. The CDR3, as DNA: TGTGCCAGCAGCTTTGGCCCGGGAACCGGGGAGCTGTTTTTT. It yields the protein CASSFGPGTGELFF.

The chain carries TRBV6-5 and TRBJ2-1, with D possibly TRBD1 on 6 matching bases. The CDR3 runs 15 residues. Germline V gene data show CDR1 as MNHEY and CDR2 as SVGAGI. Trimming left V 9 bases short and J 0 bases short, with 15 bases between. The CDR3 reads CASRRTDSSYNEQFF. CDR3 nucleotides: TGTGCCAGTAGACGGACGGACAGCTCCTACAATGAGCAGTTCTTC.

The rearrangement uses TRBV5-1 and TRBJ1-2; no firm D call. V was shortened by 1 base and J by 4 bases, with 5 bases between the two germline ends. CDR1 is SGHRS and CDR2 is YFSETQ in the germline V gene. This CDR3 contains 12 residues. This CDR3 is CASSLSSYGYTF. The CDR3 DNA is TGCGCCAGCAGCTTGTCTAGCTATGGCTACACCTTC.

This clone was recorded only once. This chain joins TRBV5-4 and TRBJ1-2, with 11 bases lining up with TRBD1. The germline V gene has CDR1 SGHNT and CDR2 YYREEE (reference sequence). The CDR3 length is 17 residues. V was clipped by 3 bases and J by 8 bases; unmatched bases: 15. CDR3 nucleotide sequence: TGTGCCAGCAGCTGGGGTCCTGGACAGGGGGCAAAGTGGGGCTACACCTTC. This codes for CASSWGPGQGAKWGYTF.

The chain carries TRBV28 and TRBJ2-5; 13 bases map to TRBD2. The germline V gene encodes CDR1 MDHEN and CDR2 SYDVKM. The junction had 10 bases not matched to a gene; V was cut back by 2 bases and J by 7 bases. The CDR3 runs 17 residues. The CDR3 region is CASSLDRLAGGTGTQYF. DNA of the CDR3: TGTGCCAGCAGTTTAGACAGACTAGCGGGGGGCACGGGGACCCAGTACTTC.

The chain uses TRBV7-9 and TRBJ2-5; D might be TRBD2 (5 bases). There are 14 residues in the CDR3. From germline, CDR1 is SEHNR and CDR2 FQNEAQ (reference sequence). V was trimmed by 3 bases and J by 2 bases, leaving 10 bases between them. The CDR3 is CASSLTRAQETQYF. The CDR3, as DNA: TGTGCCAGCAGCTTGACGAGGGCGCAAGAGACCCAGTACTTC.

The chain recombines TRBV5-1 with TRBJ2-3; D remains unclear. CDR3 length equals 14 residues. Trimming cost V 2 bases and J 0 bases, with 7 bases left between them. Germline values: CDR1 SGHRS, CDR2 YFSETQ. The CDR3 nucleotides read TGCGCCAGCAGCTTACTCTCTAGCACAGATACGCAGTATTTT. It codes for CASSLLSSTDTQYF.

V is TRBV28 and J is TRBJ2-3; 8 bases agree with TRBD2. This CDR3 has 15 residues. V dropped 2 bases and J dropped 5; count of bases not matched to a gene: 6. Germline V gene lookup returns CDR1 MDHEN and CDR2 SYDVKM. The CDR3 DNA sequence: TGTGCCAGCAGTTTAGCCGGGACTAGAGGAGATACGCAGTATTTT. Translation: CASSLAGTRGDTQYF.

The chain carries TRBV30 and TRBJ1-2; 10 nucleotides match TRBD1. Germline lookup yields CDR1 GTSNPN and CDR2 SVGIG (reference sequence). The CDR3 is 15 amino acids. J gave up 7 bases and V 4 bases, and 12 bases lay outside the gene matches. For the CDR3, the DNA is TGTGCCTGGATGCTGTCGACAGGGGGCGCCGGTGGCTACACCTTC. Its protein is CAWMLSTGGAGGYTF.

The chain carries TRBV5-1 and TRBJ1-5, with D possibly TRBD1 on 6 matching bases. The CDR3 extends over 15 amino acids. The V gene lost 4 bases and the J gene lost 2 bases, with 13 bases spanning the gap. CDR1 and CDR2 (germline): SGHRS, YFSETQ. Written as DNA, the CDR3 is TGCGCCAGCAGCCTTACAGGGCTGGGCAATCAGCCCCAGCATTTT. Translation gives CASSLTGLGNQPQHF.

This clone was seen a single time. The genes are TRBV24-1 and TRBJ2-5; 7 bases map to TRBD1. V was pared by 4 bases and J by 4 bases, with 8 bases of the junction left unmatched. There are 15 residues in the CDR3. Germline lookup yields CDR1 KGHDR and CDR2 SFDVKD. Written as DNA, the CDR3 is TGTGCCACCAGTGACCGGGACAGAGTCCGAGAGACCCAGTACTTC. It specifies CATSDRDRVRETQYF.

This clone was detected a few times. The chain joins TRBV11-2 to TRBJ1-1; D unclear. The ends were cut back, 4 bases at V and 5 bases at J, with 8 bases in the middle. The CDR3 covers 12 residues. Germline V lookup: CDR1 SGHAT, CDR2 FQNNGV. In nucleotides, the CDR3 is TGTGCCAGCAGCTCGCCCGGGACTGAAGCTTTCTTT. Its protein is CASSSPGTEAFF.

The CDR3 DNA follows: TGTGCCAGCACCCTCGAAGGACAGGGCGCGGGAAACACCATATATTTT. Translating gives CASTLEGQGAGNTIYF. V gene TRBV2 combines with J gene TRBJ1-3; 8 bases align to TRBD1. This CDR3 comprises 16 residues. V trimming: 7 bases; J trimming: 4 bases; junction bases outside the gene matches: 12. From germline, CDR1 is SNHLY and CDR2 FYNNEI.

The chain couples TRBV19 to TRBJ2-3; TRBD1 matches 8 bases. The CDR3 runs 15 residues. After removal of 3 bases from V and 1 base from J, the junction contained 3 bases not matched to a gene. Germline CDR1 and CDR2: LNHDA and SQIVND (reference sequence). The CDR3 spells CASSIVTGGTDTQYF. The CDR3 DNA is TGTGCCAGTAGTATTGTGACAGGGGGCACAGATACGCAGTATTTT.

The rearrangement links TRBV18 to TRBJ2-3, with TRBD2 identical over 8 bases. This CDR3 spans 16 amino acids. Trimming at V came to 2 bases and at J to 6 bases, leaving 10 bases not matched to a gene. Per germline, CDR1 KGHSH and CDR2 LQKENI. This chain's CDR3 is CASSPVSGGAFDTQYF. CDR3 coding DNA: TGTGCCAGCTCACCAGTTTCCGGGGGGGCCTTTGATACGCAGTATTTT.

The chain is built from TRBV18 and TRBJ2-7; tentatively, D is TRBD1 (5 bases). Looked up from germline, CDR1 is KGHSH and CDR2 is LQKENI. The V gene lost 0 bases and the J gene lost 0 bases, with 12 bases spanning the gap. This CDR3 has 16 residues. CDR3 bases: TGTGCCAGCTCACCACCGGTCTCAGGGATCTCCTACGAGCAGTACTTC. This encodes CASSPPVSGISYEQYF. Together with reference TRBV18 and TRBJ2-7, the CDR3 gives the full variable domain: NAGVMQNPRHLVRRRGQEARLRCSPMKGHSHVYWYRQLPEEGLKFMVYLQKENIIDESGMPKERFSAEFPKEGPSILRIQQVVRGDSAAYFCASSPPVSGISYEQYFGPGTRLTVT.

The chain recombines TRBV9 with TRBJ1-2, with D uncertain. There are 13 residues in the CDR3. V lost 1 base, J lost 6 bases, and 10 bases lay in between. Germline CDR1 and CDR2: SGDLS and YYNGEE. As DNA, the CDR3 is TGTGCCAGCAGCGTAAATGAGCGTGATGGCTACACCTTC. Amino acid sequence: CASSVNERDGYTF.

The J gene is TRBJ1-5, the V gene TRBV15; D uncertain. The germline V gene has CDR1 LNHNV and CDR2 YYDKDF (reference sequence). CDR3 length equals 12 residues. The V gene lost 0 bases and the J gene lost 7 bases, with 4 bases spanning the gap. The DNA of the CDR3 is TGTGCCACCAGCAGAGAACAACAGCCCCAGCATTTT. Translated, it gives CATSREQQPQHF.

The chain couples TRBV5-1 to TRBJ2-5; D may be TRBD2 (6 bases). The CDR3 length is 16 residues. Germline assignment: CDR1 SGHRS and CDR2 YFSETQ. V lost 4 bases to trimming and J lost 4 bases, with 20 bases between them. Written as DNA, the CDR3 is TGCGCCAGCAGCCTTAACGCGGCCGGGAGCCGAGAGACCCAGTACTTC. As protein: CASSLNAAGSRETQYF. Using reference TRBV5-1 and TRBJ2-5 for the parts outside the CDR3, the full variable domain is KAGVTQTPRYLIKTRGQQVTLSCSPISGHRSVSWYQQTPGQGLQFLFEYFSETQRNKGNFPGRFSGRQFSNSRSEMNVSTLELGDSALYLCASSLNAAGSRETQYFGPGTRLLVL.

The CDR3 nucleotides read TGTGCCAGCAGCCATATCCCACGGGGGACGTACGATACGCAGTATTTT. Translating it yields CASSHIPRGTYDTQYF. This sequence joins TRBV3-1 (or the pseudogene TRBV3-2) and TRBJ2-3; D is possibly TRBD2 (6 bases). The CDR3 is 16 amino acids. With 3 bases removed from V and 6 bases from J, the gap between germline ends came to 19 bases. The germline V gene has CDR1 LGHDT and CDR2 YNNKEL (reference sequence).

The chain recombines TRBV7-9 with TRBJ2-1, with TRBD2 identical over 10 bases. The germline gives CDR1 SEHNR, CDR2 FQNEAQ (reference sequence). The CDR3 runs 18 residues. The V and J ends lost 1 base and 0 bases, in that order; junction bases with no gene match: 6. CDR3: CASSLVFSGGPSYNEQFF. The CDR3 DNA follows: TGTGCCAGCAGCTTAGTATTTAGCGGGGGGCCCTCCTACAATGAGCAGTTCTTC.

The chain uses TRBV30 and TRBJ2-4; perhaps TRBD2 as D (5 bases). Trimming took 1 base from V and 9 from J, leaving 7 bases between them. This CDR3 region has 11 residues. Germline V gives CDR1 GTSNPN, CDR2 SVGIG (reference sequence). The CDR3 sequence: CAWSGAGIQYF. CDR3 nucleotides: TGTGCCTGGAGTGGGGCGGGCATTCAGTACTTC.